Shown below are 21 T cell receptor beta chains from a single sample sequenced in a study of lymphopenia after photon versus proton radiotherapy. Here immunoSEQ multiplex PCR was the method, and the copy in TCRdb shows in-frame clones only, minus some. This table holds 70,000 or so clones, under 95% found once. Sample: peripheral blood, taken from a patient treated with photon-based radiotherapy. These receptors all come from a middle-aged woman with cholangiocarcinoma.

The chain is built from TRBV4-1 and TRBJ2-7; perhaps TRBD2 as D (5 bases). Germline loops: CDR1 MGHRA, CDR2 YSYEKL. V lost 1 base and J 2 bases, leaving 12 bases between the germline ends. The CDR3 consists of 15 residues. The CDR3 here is CASSQVSSGPYEQYF. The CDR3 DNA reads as TGCGCCAGCAGCCAAGTTTCCAGCGGCCCCTACGAGCAGTACTTC.

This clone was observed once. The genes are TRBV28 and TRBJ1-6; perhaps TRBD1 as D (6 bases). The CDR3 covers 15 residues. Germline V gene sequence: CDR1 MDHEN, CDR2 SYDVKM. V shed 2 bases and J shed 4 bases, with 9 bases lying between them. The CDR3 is CASSLPGEYNSPLHF. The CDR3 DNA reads TGTGCCAGCAGTTTACCAGGGGAGTATAATTCACCCCTCCACTTT.

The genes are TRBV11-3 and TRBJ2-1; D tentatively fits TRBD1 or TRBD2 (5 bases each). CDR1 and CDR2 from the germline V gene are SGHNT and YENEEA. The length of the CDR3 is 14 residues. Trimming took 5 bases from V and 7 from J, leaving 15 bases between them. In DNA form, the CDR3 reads TGTGCCAGCAGCGCCGGGGCCACCCTAAATGAGCAGTTCTTC. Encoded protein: CASSAGATLNEQFF.

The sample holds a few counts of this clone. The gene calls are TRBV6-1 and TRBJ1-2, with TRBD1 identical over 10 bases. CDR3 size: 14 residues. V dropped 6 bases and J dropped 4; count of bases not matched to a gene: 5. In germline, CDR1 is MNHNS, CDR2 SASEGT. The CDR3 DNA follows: TGTGCCAGCAGGCGACAGGGGGCGGGCTATGGCTACACCTTC. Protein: CASRRQGAGYGYTF.

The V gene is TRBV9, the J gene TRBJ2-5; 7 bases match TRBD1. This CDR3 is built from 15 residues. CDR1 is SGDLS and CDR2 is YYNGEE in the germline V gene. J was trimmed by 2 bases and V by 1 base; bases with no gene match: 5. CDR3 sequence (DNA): TGTGCCAGCAGCGTATTAGGGGGCCTTCAAGAGACCCAGTACTTC. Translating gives CASSVLGGLQETQYF.

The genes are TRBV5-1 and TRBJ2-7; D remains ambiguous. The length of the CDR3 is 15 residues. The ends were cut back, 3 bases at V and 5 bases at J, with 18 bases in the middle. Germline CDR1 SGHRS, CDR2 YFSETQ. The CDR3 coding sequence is TGCGCCAGCAGCTCCACCTTGGGCGGAGTCAACGAGCAGTACTTC. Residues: CASSSTLGGVNEQYF.

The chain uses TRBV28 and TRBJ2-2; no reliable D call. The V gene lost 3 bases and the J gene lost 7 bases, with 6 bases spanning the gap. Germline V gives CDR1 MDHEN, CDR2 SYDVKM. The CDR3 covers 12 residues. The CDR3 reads CASSFPLGELFF. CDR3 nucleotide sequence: TGTGCCAGCAGTTTCCCGCTCGGGGAGCTGTTTTTT.

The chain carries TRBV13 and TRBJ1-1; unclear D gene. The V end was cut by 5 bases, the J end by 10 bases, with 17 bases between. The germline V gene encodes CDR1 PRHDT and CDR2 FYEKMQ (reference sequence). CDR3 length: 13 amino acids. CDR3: CASSTGRGLGAFF. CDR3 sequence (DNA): TGTGCCAGCAGCACTGGGCGAGGGTTGGGAGCTTTCTTT.

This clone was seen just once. The CDR3 spells CASRHLAGDEQFF. In DNA form, the CDR3 reads TGTGCCAGCAGACATCTAGCGGGAGATGAGCAGTTCTTC. The chain employs TRBV5-4 and TRBJ2-1, with 10 bases fitting TRBD2. Germline V gives CDR1 SGHNT, CDR2 YYREEE (reference sequence). V gave up 5 bases and J gave up 8 bases; unmatched junction bases: 4. This CDR3 is 13 amino acids long.

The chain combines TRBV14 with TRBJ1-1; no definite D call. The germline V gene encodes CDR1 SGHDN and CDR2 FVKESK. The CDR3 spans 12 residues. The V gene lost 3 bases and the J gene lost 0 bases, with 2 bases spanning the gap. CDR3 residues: CASSHLNTEAFF. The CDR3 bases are TGTGCCAGCAGCCATTTGAACACTGAAGCTTTCTTT.

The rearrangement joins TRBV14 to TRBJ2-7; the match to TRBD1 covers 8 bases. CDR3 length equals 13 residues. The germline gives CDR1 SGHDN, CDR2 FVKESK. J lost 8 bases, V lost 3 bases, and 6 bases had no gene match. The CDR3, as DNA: TGTGCCAGCAGCCAGTCAGGGGGCGTTAAGCAGTACTTC. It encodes CASSQSGGVKQYF.

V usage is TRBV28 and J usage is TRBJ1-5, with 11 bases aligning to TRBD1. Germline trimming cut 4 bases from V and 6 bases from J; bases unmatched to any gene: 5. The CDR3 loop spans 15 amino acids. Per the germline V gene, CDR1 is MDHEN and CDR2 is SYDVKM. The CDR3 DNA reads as TGTGCCAGCAGTTCGACGGGACAGGGGGGTCAGCCCCAGCATTTT. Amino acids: CASSSTGQGGQPQHF.

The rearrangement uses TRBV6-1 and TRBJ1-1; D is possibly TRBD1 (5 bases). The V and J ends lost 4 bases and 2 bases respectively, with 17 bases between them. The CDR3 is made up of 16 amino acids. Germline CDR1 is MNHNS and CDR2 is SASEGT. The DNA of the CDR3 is TGTGCCAGCAGTGTGCTTTCGGGGGGTTCTAACACTGAAGCTTTCTTT. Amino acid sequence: CASSVLSGGSNTEAFF.

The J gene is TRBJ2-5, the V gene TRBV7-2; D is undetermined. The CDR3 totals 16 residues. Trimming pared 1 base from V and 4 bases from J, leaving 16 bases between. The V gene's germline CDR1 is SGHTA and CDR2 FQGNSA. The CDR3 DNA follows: TGTGCCAGCAGCTTAGGTTCGGGCCAATTGGGAGAGACCCAGTACTTC. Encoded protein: CASSLGSGQLGETQYF.

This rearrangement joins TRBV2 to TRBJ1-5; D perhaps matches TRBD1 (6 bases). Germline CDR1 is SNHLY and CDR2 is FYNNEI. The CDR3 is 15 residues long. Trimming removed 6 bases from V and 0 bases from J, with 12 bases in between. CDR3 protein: CASSVDRNSNQPQHF. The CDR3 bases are TGTGCCAGCAGCGTGGACAGAAATAGCAATCAGCCCCAGCATTTT. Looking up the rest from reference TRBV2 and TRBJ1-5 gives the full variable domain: EPEVTQTPSHQVTQMGQEVILRCVPISNHLYFYWYRQILGQKVEFLVSFYNNEISEKSEIFDDQFSVERPDGSNFTLKIRSTKLEDSAMYFCASSVDRNSNQPQHFGDGTRLSIL.

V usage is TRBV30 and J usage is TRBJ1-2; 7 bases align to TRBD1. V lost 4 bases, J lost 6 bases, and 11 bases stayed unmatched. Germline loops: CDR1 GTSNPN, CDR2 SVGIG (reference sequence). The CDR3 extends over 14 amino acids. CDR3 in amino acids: CAWNLGGGADGYTF. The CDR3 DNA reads TGTGCCTGGAACCTGGGAGGGGGCGCGGATGGCTACACCTTC. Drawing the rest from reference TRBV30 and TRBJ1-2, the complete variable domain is SQTIHQWPATLVQPVGSPLSLECTVEGTSNPNLYWYRQAAGRGLQLLFYSVGIGQISSEVPQNLSASRPQDRQFILSSKKLLLSDSGFYLCAWNLGGGADGYTFGSGTRLTVV.

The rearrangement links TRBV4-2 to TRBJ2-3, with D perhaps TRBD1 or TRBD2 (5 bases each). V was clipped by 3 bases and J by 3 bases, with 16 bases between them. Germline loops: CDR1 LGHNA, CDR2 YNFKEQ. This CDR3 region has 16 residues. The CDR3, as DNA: TGTGCCAGCAGCCAGGACACGGGAATCGGGACAGATACGCAGTATTTT. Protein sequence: CASSQDTGIGTDTQYF.

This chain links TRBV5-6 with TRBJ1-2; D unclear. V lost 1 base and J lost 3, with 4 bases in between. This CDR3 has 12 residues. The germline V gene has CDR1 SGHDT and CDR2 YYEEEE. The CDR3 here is CASSLRDYGYTF. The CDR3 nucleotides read TGTGCCAGCAGCTTGCGGGACTATGGCTACACCTTC.

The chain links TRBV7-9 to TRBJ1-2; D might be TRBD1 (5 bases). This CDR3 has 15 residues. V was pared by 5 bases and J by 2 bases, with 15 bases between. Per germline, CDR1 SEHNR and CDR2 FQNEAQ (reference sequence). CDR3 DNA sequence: TGTGCCAGCAGCGACACATCCACAGGAAACTATGGCTACACCTTC. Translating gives CASSDTSTGNYGYTF.

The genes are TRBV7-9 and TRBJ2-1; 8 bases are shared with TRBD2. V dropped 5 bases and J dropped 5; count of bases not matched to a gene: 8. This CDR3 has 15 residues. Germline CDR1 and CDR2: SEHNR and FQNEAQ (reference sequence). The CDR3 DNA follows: TGTGCCAGCAGCCCTCCTAGCGGGTTCCACAATGAGCAGTTCTTC. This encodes CASSPPSGFHNEQFF.

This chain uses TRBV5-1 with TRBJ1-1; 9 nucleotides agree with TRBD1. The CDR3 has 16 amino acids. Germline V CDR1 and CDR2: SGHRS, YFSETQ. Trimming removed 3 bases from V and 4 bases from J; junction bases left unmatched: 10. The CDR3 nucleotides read TGCGCCAGCAGCTCCACCGGGACAGGGACGGGCACTGAAGCTTTCTTT. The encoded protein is CASSSTGTGTGTEAFF.